Presented here are 20 T cell receptor beta chains from one specimen sequenced in a study of blood T cell repertoires in COVID-19. Clones were sequenced by immunoSEQ multiplex PCR, and TCRdb holds only the in-frame ones, with some missing. The sample lists approximately 50,000 clones; almost 95% were seen once. Sequencing input: peripheral blood. All receptors derive from a man aged 45 to 65 with active COVID-19.

The J gene is TRBJ2-7, the V gene TRBV12-3 or TRBV12-4; the D is unclear. Trimming took off 0 bases at V and 9 bases at J, with 12 bases between the two ends. This CDR3 has 13 amino acids. As DNA, the CDR3 is TGTGCCAGCAGTTTAGCGCTGGCCCACAGGCAGTACTTC. Translated: CASSLALAHRQYF.

This sequence joins TRBV7-8 and TRBJ1-2, with TRBD1 matching 7 bases. J lost 0 bases, V lost 4 bases, and 5 bases had no gene match. The germline gives CDR1 SGHVS, CDR2 FQNEAQ. This CDR3 spans 15 amino acids. CDR3 in amino acids: CASSSGTATNYGYTF. The CDR3 DNA is TGTGCCAGCAGCTCTGGGACAGCCACTAACTATGGCTACACCTTC.

The rearrangement joins TRBV3-1 (or the pseudogene TRBV3-2) to TRBJ1-3; 9 bases are shared with TRBD1. The germline gives CDR1 LGHDT, CDR2 YNNKEL (reference sequence). The CDR3 spans 16 residues. The ends lost 0 bases at V and 6 bases at J; junction bases unmatched: 6. The CDR3 DNA sequence: TGTGCCAGCAGCCAAGACCGAGACAGGGGGGCAAACACCATATATTTT. Its translation: CASSQDRDRGANTIYF.

The chain has TRBV19 and TRBJ2-3; a weak D match, TRBD2 (6 bases). The V gene's germline CDR1 is LNHDA and CDR2 SQIVND (reference sequence). This CDR3 spans 12 amino acids. V was cut by 8 bases and J by 4 bases, with 10 bases left in between. Here the CDR3 reads CASAGFADTQYF. CDR3 DNA sequence: TGTGCCAGTGCGGGGTTCGCAGATACGCAGTATTTT.

The chain combines TRBV10-2 with TRBJ1-1; D gene ambiguous. The germline V and J ends were trimmed by 8 bases and 3 bases, with 7 bases remaining between them. This CDR3 has 11 amino acids. CDR1 and CDR2 from the germline V gene are WSHSY and SAAADI. The CDR3 loop reads CASHHYTEAFF. The CDR3 DNA reads as TGCGCCAGCCATCATTACACTGAAGCTTTCTTT.

V gene TRBV27 combines with J gene TRBJ1-5; 7 nucleotides agree with TRBD1. The CDR3 loop spans 14 amino acids. Germline trimming cut 8 bases from V and 3 bases from J; bases unmatched to any gene: 7. Germline V gene lookup returns CDR1 MNHEY and CDR2 SMNVEV (reference sequence). The CDR3 spells CASSLTGDNQPQHF. The CDR3 bases are TGTGCCAGCTCTCTCACAGGGGACAATCAGCCCCAGCATTTT.

This clone came up a few times. The chain couples TRBV5-4 to TRBJ1-2, with D hard to call. Per germline, CDR1 SGHNT and CDR2 YYREEE (reference sequence). The CDR3 runs to 13 residues. The V gene lost 0 bases and the J gene lost 2 bases, with 5 bases spanning the gap. CDR3 amino acids: CASSLAGNYGYTF. CDR3 nucleotide sequence: TGTGCCAGCAGCTTGGCGGGGAACTATGGCTACACCTTC. The whole variable domain, filled in from reference TRBV5-4 and TRBJ1-2, reads ETGVTQSPTHLIKTRGQQVTLRCSSQSGHNTVSWYQQALGQGPQFIFQYYREEENGRGNFPPRFSGLQFPNYSSELNVNALELDDSALYLCASSLAGNYGYTFGSGTRLTVV.

The J gene is TRBJ2-7, the V gene TRBV2; D remains ambiguous. The germline V and J ends were trimmed by 6 bases and 0 bases, with 9 bases remaining between them. This CDR3 has 13 residues. Germline assignment: CDR1 SNHLY and CDR2 FYNNEI. CDR3 bases: TGTGCCAGCAGGGTAGGCGGCTCCTACGAGCAGTACTTC. Translation gives CASRVGGSYEQYF.

This sequence joins TRBV3-1 (or the pseudogene TRBV3-2) and TRBJ1-2; D remains ambiguous. V was cut by 3 bases and J by 4 bases, with 30 bases left in between. Germline values: CDR1 LGHDT, CDR2 YNNKEL (reference sequence). The CDR3 totals 20 residues. CDR3 residues: CASSHHFPRFRARGGYGYTF. CDR3 DNA sequence: TGTGCCAGCAGCCATCATTTCCCCCGTTTCCGAGCCAGAGGCGGCTATGGCTACACCTTC.

The rearrangement uses TRBV20-1 and TRBJ1-5; unclear D gene. The length of the CDR3 is 17 residues. V was shortened by 3 bases and J by 0 bases, with 18 bases between the two germline ends. Germline V CDR1 and CDR2: DFQATT, SNEGSKA (reference sequence). DNA for the CDR3: TGCAGTGCTAGTTCGCTCTCGGCCGGGAATAGCAATCAGCCCCAGCATTTT. Its protein product is CSASSLSAGNSNQPQHF.

This chain uses TRBV18 with TRBJ1-1, with 9 bases that match TRBD1. The CDR3 length is 14 residues. Germline V gene lookup returns CDR1 KGHSH and CDR2 LQKENI. The junction had 4 bases not matched to a gene; V was cut back by 3 bases and J by 5 bases. The CDR3 sequence is CASSPRDRVTEAFF. Written as DNA, the CDR3 is TGTGCCAGCTCACCCCGGGACAGGGTAACTGAAGCTTTCTTT. The entire variable domain, with the rest obtained from reference TRBV18 and TRBJ1-1, is as follows: NAGVMQNPRHLVRRRGQEARLRCSPMKGHSHVYWYRQLPEEGLKFMVYLQKENIIDESGMPKERFSAEFPKEGPSILRIQQVVRGDSAAYFCASSPRDRVTEAFFGQGTRLTVV.

The chain couples TRBV11-2 to TRBJ2-7, with TRBD1 matching 9 bases. V dropped 5 bases and J dropped 5; count of bases not matched to a gene: 10. This CDR3 has 15 amino acids. Germline-derived CDR1 and CDR2 are SGHAT and FQNNGV. CDR3 sequence reads: CASSPRRDRVNEQYF. CDR3 bases: TGTGCCAGCAGCCCCCGACGGGACAGGGTTAACGAGCAGTACTTC.

This chain uses TRBV28 with TRBJ2-2; TRBD2 agrees at 10 bases. This CDR3 has 18 residues. Germline lookup yields CDR1 MDHEN and CDR2 SYDVKM. Unmatched junction bases numbered 13, after V lost 4 bases and J lost 5 bases. CDR3 bases: TGTGCCAGCAGTTGGGGGCCATCTAGCGGGAGATTTACCGGGGAGCTGTTTTTT. Amino acid sequence: CASSWGPSSGRFTGELFF.

This sequence joins TRBV4-2 and TRBJ2-6; D is possibly TRBD2 (6 bases). The V end was cut by 0 bases, the J end by 3 bases, with 9 bases between. This CDR3 contains 16 residues. CDR1 and CDR2 from the germline V gene are LGHNA and YNFKEQ. Here the CDR3 reads CASSQDGGRGANVLTF. DNA of the CDR3: TGTGCCAGCAGCCAAGATGGAGGGCGTGGGGCCAACGTCCTGACTTTC.

The V gene is TRBV7-9, the J gene TRBJ1-4; D is perhaps TRBD1 (6 bases). The ends were cut back, 4 bases at V and 2 bases at J, with 14 bases in the middle. The CDR3 has 16 residues. CDR1 is SEHNR, CDR2 FQNEAQ, per germline (reference sequence). CDR3 loop: CASSSKDSSTNEKLFF. CDR3 in DNA: TGTGCCAGCAGCTCAAAGGACAGCTCCACTAATGAAAAACTGTTTTTT.

The chain combines TRBV10-3 with TRBJ1-2; no clear D. With 3 bases removed from V and 1 base from J, the gap between germline ends came to 6 bases. There are 13 residues in the CDR3. The germline V gene encodes CDR1 ENHRY and CDR2 SYGVKD. CDR3 residues: CAISDDINYGYTF. CDR3 nucleotide sequence: TGTGCCATCAGTGATGACATTAACTATGGCTACACCTTC.

The chain is built from TRBV6-5 and TRBJ1-5, with 9 bases matching TRBD1. Germline CDR1 and CDR2: MNHEY and SVGAGI. The V gene end was trimmed by 6 bases and the J gene end by 0 bases; junction bases not matched to a gene: 3. CDR3 length: 15 residues. The CDR3 DNA follows: TGTGCCAGCAGCGGGACAGGGAATAGCAATCAGCCCCAGCATTTT. Translation: CASSGTGNSNQPQHF.

This clone was detected once. The chain joins TRBV7-2 to TRBJ2-1; 8 bases are a match to TRBD2. The CDR3 totals 18 residues. In germline, CDR1 is SGHTA, CDR2 FQGNSA. V was pared by 5 bases and J by 0 bases, with 12 bases of the junction left unmatched. The CDR3 loop reads CASSAKQTGGSSYNEQFF. The DNA for the CDR3 is TGTGCCAGCAGCGCTAAACAGACGGGGGGGAGCTCCTACAATGAGCAGTTCTTC.

In the case of this clone: The germline gene is not matched at one end of the junction; a read error may be the cause. The genes are TRBV7-2 and TRBJ2-5, with 9 nucleotides matching TRBD1. This CDR3 comprises 12 residues. Germline assignment: CDR1 SGHTA and CDR2 FQGNSA. The CDR3 DNA follows: TGTGCCAGCAGCCATCCGGGACAGGGCTCCGACTTC. Its protein product is CASSHPGQGSDF. The full variable domain, its missing parts supplied by reference TRBV7-2 and TRBJ2-5, is GAGVSQSPSNKVTEKGKDVELRCDPISGHTALYWYRQSLGQGLEFLIYFQGNSAPDKSGLPSDRFSAERTGGSVSTLTIQRTQQEDSAVYLCASSHPGQGSDFGPGTRLLVL.

The chain combines TRBV5-8 with TRBJ1-5; 9 positions agree with TRBD1. This CDR3 contains 16 residues. CDR1 SGHTS and CDR2 YDEGEE come from the germline V gene. V shed 4 bases and J 3 bases; nucleotides not matched to a gene: 8. CDR3 amino acids: CASSPWTGATNQPQHF. The DNA for the CDR3 is TGTGCCAGCAGCCCCTGGACAGGGGCAACCAATCAGCCCCAGCATTTT.